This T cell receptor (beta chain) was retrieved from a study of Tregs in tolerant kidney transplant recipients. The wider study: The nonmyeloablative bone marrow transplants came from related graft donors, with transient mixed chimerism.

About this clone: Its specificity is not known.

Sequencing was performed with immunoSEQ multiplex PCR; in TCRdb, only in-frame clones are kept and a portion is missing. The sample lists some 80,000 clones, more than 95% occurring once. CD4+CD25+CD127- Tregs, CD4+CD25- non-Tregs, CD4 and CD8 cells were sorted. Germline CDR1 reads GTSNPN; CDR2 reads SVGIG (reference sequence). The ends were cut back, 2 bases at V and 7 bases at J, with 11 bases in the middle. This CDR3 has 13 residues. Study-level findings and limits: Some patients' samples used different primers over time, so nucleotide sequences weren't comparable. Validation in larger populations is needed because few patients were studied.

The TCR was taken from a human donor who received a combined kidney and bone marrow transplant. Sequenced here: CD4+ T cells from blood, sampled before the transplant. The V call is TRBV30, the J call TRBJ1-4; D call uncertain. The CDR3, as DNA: TGTGCCTGGAGTATGCGGCTCAGTGAAAAACTGTTTTTT. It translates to CAWSMRLSEKLFF. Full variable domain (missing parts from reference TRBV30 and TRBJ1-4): SQTIHQWPATLVQPVGSPLSLECTVEGTSNPNLYWYRQAAGRGLQLLFYSVGIGQISSEVPQNLSASRPQDRQFILSSKKLLLSDSGFYLCAWSMRLSEKLFFGSGTQLSVL.